The 9 T cell receptor beta chains reported below all come from one sample, sequenced in a study of blood T cell repertoires in COVID-19. Profiling relied on immunoSEQ multiplex PCR, and the TCRdb table lists in-frame clones only, not all of them. The sample carries fewer than 500,000 clones, about 87% recorded once. Sequences were obtained from peripheral blood. These receptors all come from a young man with COVID-19, enrolled during active disease.

J is TRBJ2-2 and V is TRBV11-2, with D unresolved. CDR1 is SGHAT and CDR2 is FQNNGV in the germline V gene. V was trimmed by 1 base and J by 0 bases, leaving 3 bases between them. The CDR3 sequence is 14 residues long. The CDR3 DNA follows: TGTGCCAGCAGCTTAGCCACGAACACCGGGGAGCTGTTTTTT. This codes for CASSLATNTGELFF.

Concerning this clone itself: The same CDR3 is also encoded by other DNA sequences in this sample. The chain uses TRBV2 and TRBJ2-2, with D maybe TRBD1 (6 bases). Germline CDR1 SNHLY, CDR2 FYNNEI. This CDR3 comprises 14 residues. V lost 3 bases and J 5 bases, leaving 10 bases between the germline ends. CDR3 nucleotide sequence: TGTGCCAGCAGTGACAGGGGTTTGACCGGGGAGCTGTTTTTT. Its protein is CASSDRGLTGELFF.

V is TRBV14 and J is TRBJ1-1, with a tentative D call TRBD1 (6 bases). The germline V gene encodes CDR1 SGHDN and CDR2 FVKESK. Between the trimmed V and J ends, which lost 4 bases and 5 bases, there was a span of 11 bases. CDR3 length: 13 amino acids. CDR3 protein: CASSPTGLTEAFF. The DNA of the CDR3 is TGTGCCAGCAGCCCGACAGGTCTAACTGAAGCTTTCTTT.

This clone was recorded at least ten times. Other DNA sequences from this sample encode an identical CDR3 as well. V is TRBV10-3 and J is TRBJ1-1; possible D gene TRBD1, 5 bases. V lost 0 bases to trimming and J lost 3 bases, with 8 bases between them. CDR3 length: 14 amino acids. Germline CDR1 and CDR2: ENHRY and SYGVKD. CDR3 residues: CAISESGGDTEAFF. The CDR3 DNA follows: TGTGCCATCAGTGAGTCCGGGGGGGACACTGAAGCTTTCTTT.

The chain carries TRBV10-2 and TRBJ2-7; D uncertain. This CDR3 region has 14 residues. Germline V gives CDR1 WSHSY, CDR2 SAAADI. V lost 3 bases, J lost 2 bases, and 11 bases lay in between. The CDR3: CASSDSGRTYEQYF. The DNA for the CDR3 is TGCGCCAGCAGTGATTCAGGCAGGACCTACGAGCAGTACTTC.

DNA for the CDR3: TGTGCCAGCAGCTTCAGGGGGGCTGCTAATGAAAAACTGTTTTTT. It codes for CASSFRGAANEKLFF. V gene TRBV5-5 combines with J gene TRBJ1-4; 7 positions agree with TRBD1. After removal of 2 bases from V and 3 bases from J, the junction contained 4 bases not matched to a gene. The CDR3 extends over 15 amino acids. CDR1 and CDR2 from the germline V gene are SGHKS and YYEKEE (reference sequence).

This clone appeared a few times. The rearrangement uses TRBV7-2 and TRBJ1-2, with 9 bases aligning to TRBD1. V lost 6 bases to trimming and J lost 6 bases; unmatched junction nucleotides: 8. Germline lookup yields CDR1 SGHTA and CDR2 FQGNSA. There are 14 residues in the CDR3. CDR3 in amino acids: CASRYTGTGNGYTF. The CDR3 coding sequence is TGTGCCAGCAGGTATACCGGGACAGGGAATGGCTACACCTTC.

The CDR3 DNA reads as TGTGCCAGCACCAGACAGGGGGCTCGGTTCGATGAGCAGTTCTTC. Its translation: CASTRQGARFDEQFF. This chain connects TRBV6-5 to TRBJ2-1; 10 nucleotides match TRBD1. CDR1 and CDR2 (germline): MNHEY, SVGAGI. This CDR3 is built from 15 residues. V lost 7 bases, J lost 8 bases, and 11 bases stayed unmatched.

The CDR3 protein is CSASFRVAEAFF. CDR3 coding DNA: TGCAGTGCTAGTTTCAGGGTCGCTGAAGCTTTCTTT. The chain links TRBV20-1 to TRBJ1-1; D is possibly TRBD1 (5 bases). The V gene's germline CDR1 is DFQATT and CDR2 SNEGSKA (reference sequence). The CDR3 is made up of 12 amino acids. V lost 3 bases and J lost 6, with 11 bases in between.